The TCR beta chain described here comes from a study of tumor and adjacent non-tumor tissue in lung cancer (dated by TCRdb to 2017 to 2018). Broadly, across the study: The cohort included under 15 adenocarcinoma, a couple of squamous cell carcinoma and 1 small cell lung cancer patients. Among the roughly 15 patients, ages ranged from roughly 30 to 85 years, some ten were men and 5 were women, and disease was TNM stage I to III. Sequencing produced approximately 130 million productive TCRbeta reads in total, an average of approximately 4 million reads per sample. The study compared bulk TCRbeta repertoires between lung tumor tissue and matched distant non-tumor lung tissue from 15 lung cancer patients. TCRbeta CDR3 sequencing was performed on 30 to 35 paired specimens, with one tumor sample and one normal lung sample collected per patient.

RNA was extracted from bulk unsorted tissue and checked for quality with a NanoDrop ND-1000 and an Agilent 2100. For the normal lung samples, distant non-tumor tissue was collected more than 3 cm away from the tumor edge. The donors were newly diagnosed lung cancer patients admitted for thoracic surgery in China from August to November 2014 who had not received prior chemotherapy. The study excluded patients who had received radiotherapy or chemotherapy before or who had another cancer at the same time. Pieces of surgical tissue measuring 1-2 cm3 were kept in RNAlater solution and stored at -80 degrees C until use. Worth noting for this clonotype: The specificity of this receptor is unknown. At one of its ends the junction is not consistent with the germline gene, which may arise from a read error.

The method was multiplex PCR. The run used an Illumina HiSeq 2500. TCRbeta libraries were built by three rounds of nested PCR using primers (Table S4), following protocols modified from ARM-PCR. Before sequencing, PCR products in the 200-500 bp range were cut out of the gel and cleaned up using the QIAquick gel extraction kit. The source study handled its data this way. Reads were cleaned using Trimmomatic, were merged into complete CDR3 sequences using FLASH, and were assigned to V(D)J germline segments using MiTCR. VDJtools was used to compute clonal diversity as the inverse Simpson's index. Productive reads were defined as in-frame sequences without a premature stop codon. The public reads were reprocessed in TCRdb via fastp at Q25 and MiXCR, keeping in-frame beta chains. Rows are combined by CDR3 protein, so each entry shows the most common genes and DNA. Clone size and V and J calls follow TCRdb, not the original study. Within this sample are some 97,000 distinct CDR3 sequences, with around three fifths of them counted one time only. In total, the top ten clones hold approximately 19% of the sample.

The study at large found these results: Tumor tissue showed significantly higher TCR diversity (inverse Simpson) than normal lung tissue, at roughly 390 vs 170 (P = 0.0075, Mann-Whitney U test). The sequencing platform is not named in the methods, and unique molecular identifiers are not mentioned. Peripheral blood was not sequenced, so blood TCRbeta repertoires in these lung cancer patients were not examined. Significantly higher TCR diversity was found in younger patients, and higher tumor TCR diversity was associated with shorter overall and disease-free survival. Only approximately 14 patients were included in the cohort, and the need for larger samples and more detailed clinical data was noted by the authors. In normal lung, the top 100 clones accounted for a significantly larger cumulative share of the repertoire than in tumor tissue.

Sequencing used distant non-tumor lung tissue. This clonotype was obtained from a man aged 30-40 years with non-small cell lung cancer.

The DNA is TGTGCCACCCCCCGGAGGTGCATAGATATGCAGTATTTT. This translates into CATPRRCIDMQYF. The chain employs TRBV11-1 and TRBJ2-3, with a tentative D gene TRBD2 over 5 matching bases. From a lookup of the germline V gene (reference sequence), CDR1 and CDR2 are SGHAT and FQDESV. Measured from the cysteine to the phenylalanine, the CDR3 is 13 residues long. CDR3 DNA only is kept here, 39 bases in frame from base 1.